The text below deals with one TCR beta chain. This entry comes from a study of blood T cell repertoires in COVID-19. Per the original methods: The assay estimated nucleated cells by amplifying reference gene primers. Data came from immunoSEQ multiplex PCR; TCRdb stores just in-frame clones and leaves some out. D and trimming were read from the DNA, whereas the V and J calls and clone size are those reported in that table. The sample lists about 26,000 clones; 92% were seen once. V was clipped by 3 bases and J by 4 bases, with 12 bases between them. Germline lookup yields CDR1 KGHSH and CDR2 LQKENI. The CDR3 sequence is 14 residues long.

This TCR derives from a human donor in a cohort sampled during active COVID-19. This chain connects TRBV18 to TRBJ1-1; D is unresolved. Sequencing was performed on peripheral blood. The DNA for the CDR3 is TGTGCCAGCTCACCTGGACTACTAGGCACTGAAGCTTTCTTT. Protein: CASSPGLLGTEAFF.